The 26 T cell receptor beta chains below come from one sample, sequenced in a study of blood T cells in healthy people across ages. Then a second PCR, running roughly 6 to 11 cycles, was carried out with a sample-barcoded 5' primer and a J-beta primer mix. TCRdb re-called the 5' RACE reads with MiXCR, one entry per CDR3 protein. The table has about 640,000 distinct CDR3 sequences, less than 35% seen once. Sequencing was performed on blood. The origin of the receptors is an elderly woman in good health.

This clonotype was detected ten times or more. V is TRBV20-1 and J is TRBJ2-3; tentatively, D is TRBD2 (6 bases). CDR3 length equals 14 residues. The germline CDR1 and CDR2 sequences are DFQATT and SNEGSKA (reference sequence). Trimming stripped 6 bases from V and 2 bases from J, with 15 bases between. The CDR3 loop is CSARTGTHTDTQYF. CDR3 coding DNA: TGCAGTGCCCGAACCGGGACTCACACAGATACGCAGTATTTT.

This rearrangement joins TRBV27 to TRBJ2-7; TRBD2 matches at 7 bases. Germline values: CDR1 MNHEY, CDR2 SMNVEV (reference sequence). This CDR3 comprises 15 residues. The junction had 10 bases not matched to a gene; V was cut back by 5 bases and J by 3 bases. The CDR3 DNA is TGTGCCAGCAGTCCATCTAAGAGCGGGAACTACGAGCAGTACTTC. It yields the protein CASSPSKSGNYEQYF.

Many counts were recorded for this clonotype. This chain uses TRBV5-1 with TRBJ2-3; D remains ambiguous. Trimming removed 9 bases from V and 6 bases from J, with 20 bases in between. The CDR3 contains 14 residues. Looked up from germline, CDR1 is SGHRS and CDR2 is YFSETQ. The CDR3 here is CATKKSDDSDTQYF. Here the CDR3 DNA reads TGCGCCACCAAAAAGTCAGACGACTCCGATACGCAGTATTTT.

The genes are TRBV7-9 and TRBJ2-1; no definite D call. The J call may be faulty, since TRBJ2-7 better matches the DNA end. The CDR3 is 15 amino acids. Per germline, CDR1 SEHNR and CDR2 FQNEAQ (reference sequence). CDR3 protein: CASSLARVAYNEQYF. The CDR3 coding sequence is TGTGCCAGCAGCTTAGCAAGGGTCGCCTACAATGAGCAGTACTTC.

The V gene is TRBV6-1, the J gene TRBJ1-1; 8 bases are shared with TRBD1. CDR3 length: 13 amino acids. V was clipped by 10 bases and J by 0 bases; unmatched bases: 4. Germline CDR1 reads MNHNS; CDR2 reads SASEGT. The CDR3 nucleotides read TGTGCCACCCAGGGGGCTTTGAACACTGAAGCTTTCTTT. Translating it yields CATQGALNTEAFF.

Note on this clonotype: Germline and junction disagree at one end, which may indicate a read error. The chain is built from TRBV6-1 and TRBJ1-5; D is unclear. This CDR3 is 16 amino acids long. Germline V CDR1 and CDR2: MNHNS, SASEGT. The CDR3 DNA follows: TGTGCCAGCAGTGAAAGGTCCAGTAATAGCAATCAGCACCAGCATTTT. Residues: CASSERSSNSNQHQHF.

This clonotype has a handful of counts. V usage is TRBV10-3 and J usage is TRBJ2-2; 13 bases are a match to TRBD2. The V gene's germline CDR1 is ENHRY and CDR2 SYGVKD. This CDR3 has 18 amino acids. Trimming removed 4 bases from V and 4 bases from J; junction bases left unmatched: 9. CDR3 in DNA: TGTGCCATCAGTGGGACTAGCGGGGGCGCTTCGAGCACCGGGGAGCTGTTTTTT. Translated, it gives CAISGTSGGASSTGELFF.

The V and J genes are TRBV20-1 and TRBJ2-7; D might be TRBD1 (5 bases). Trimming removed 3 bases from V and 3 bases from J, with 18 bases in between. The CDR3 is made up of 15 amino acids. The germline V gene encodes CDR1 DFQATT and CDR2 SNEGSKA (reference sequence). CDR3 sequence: CSASLDSSIYYEQYF. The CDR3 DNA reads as TGCAGTGCTAGTCTAGACAGTTCTATTTACTACGAGCAGTACTTC.

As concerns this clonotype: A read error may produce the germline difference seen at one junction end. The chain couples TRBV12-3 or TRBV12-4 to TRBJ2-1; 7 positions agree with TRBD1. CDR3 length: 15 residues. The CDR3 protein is CAGSSRGGARNEQFF. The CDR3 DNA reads TGTGCCGGCAGTTCAAGAGGGGGCGCGAGGAATGAGCAGTTCTTC.

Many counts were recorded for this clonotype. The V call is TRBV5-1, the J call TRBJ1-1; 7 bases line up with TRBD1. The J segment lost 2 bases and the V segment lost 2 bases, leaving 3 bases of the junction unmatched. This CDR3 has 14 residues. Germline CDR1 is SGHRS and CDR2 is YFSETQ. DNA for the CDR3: TGCGCCAGCAGCTTCGGACAGGTTAACACTGAAGCTTTCTTT. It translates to CASSFGQVNTEAFF.

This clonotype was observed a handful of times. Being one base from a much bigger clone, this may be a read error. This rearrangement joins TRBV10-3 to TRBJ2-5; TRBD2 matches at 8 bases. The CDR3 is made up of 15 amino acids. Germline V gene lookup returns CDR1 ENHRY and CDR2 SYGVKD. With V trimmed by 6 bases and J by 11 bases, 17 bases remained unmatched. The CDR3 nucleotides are TGTGCCATCAGGGCCCCGGGACTAGACGACAATGAGCAGTACTTC. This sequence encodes CAIRAPGLDDNEQYF.

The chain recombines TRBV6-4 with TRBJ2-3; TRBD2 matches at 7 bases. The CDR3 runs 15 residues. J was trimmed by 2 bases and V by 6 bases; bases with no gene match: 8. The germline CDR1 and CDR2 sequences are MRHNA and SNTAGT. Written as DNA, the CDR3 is TGTGCCAGCAGCGTGACTAGCAGCCACACAGATACGCAGTATTTT. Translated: CASSVTSSHTDTQYF.

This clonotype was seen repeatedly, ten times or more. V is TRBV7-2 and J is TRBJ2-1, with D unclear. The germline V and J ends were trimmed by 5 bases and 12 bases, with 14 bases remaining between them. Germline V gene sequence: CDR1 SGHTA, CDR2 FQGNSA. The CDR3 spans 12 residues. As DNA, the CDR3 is TGTGCCAGCAGCGGGCCCGGAAGGTGGCAGTTCTTC. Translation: CASSGPGRWQFF.

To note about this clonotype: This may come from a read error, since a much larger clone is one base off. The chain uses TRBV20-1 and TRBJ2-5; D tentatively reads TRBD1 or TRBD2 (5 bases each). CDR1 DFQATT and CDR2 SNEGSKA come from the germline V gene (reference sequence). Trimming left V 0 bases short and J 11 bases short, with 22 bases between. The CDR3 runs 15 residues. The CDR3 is CSARDPPPRGNEQYF. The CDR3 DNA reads TGCAGTGCTAGAGATCCCCCACCCCGGGGCAATGAGCAGTACTTC.

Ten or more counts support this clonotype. The CDR3 is CASSLGTGEKLFF. The CDR3 coding sequence is TGTGCCAGCAGCTTAGGGACAGGTGAAAAACTGTTTTTT. The J gene is TRBJ1-4, the V gene TRBV7-2, with 7 positions matching TRBD1. CDR3 size: 13 residues. Germline-derived CDR1 and CDR2 are SGHTA and FQGNSA. V lost 1 base and J lost 7; bases outside the gene matches: 0.

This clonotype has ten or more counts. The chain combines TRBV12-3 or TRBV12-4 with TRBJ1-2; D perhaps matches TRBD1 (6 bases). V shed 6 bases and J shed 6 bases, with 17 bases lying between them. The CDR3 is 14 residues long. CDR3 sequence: CASSPLTGLDGYTF. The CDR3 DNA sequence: TGTGCCAGCAGCCCCCTGACAGGTCTTGATGGCTACACCTTC.

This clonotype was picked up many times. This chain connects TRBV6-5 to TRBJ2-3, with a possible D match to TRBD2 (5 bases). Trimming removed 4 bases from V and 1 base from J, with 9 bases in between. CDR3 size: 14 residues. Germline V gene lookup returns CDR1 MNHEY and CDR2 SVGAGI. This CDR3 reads CASSSGVRTDTQYF. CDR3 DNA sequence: TGTGCCAGCAGTTCCGGGGTCCGCACAGATACGCAGTATTTT.

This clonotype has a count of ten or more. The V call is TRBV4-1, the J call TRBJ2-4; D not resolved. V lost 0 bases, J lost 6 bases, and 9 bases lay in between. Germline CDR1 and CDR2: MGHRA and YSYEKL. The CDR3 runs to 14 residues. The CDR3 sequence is CASSQESPLNIQYF. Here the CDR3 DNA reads TGCGCCAGCAGCCAAGAATCCCCGCTAAACATTCAGTACTTC.

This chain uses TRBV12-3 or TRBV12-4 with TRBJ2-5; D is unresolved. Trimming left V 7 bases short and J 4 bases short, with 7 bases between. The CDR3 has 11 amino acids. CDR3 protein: CASMRVETQYF. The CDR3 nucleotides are TGTGCCAGCATGCGCGTAGAGACCCAGTACTTC.

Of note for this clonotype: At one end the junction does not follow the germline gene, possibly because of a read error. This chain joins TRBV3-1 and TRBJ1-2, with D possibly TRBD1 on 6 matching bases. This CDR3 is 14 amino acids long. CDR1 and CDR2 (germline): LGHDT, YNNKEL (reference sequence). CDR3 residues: CASSQVVGGAMHTF. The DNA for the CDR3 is TGTGCCAGCAGTCAAGTGGTCGGGGGCGCGATGCACACCTTC.

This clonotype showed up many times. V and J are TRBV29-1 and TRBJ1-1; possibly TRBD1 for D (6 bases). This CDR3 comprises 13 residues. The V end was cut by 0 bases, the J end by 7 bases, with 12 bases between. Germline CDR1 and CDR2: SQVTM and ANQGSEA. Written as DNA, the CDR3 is TGCAGCGTTGAAGAACCCGGGGGCGATGAAGCTTTCTTT. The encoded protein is CSVEEPGGDEAFF.

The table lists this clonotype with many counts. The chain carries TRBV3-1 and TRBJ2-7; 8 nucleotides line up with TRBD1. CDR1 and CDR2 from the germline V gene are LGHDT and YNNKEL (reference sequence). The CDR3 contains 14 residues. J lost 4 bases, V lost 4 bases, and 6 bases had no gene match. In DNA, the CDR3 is TGTGCCAGCAGCCGGGACAGGTTTTCGTACGAGCAGTACTTC. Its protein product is CASSRDRFSYEQYF.

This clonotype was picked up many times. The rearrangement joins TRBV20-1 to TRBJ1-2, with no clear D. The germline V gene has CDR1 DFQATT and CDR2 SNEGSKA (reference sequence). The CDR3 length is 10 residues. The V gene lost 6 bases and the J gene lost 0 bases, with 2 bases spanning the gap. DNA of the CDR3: TGCAGTGCCCCTAACTATGGCTACACCTTC. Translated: CSAPNYGYTF.

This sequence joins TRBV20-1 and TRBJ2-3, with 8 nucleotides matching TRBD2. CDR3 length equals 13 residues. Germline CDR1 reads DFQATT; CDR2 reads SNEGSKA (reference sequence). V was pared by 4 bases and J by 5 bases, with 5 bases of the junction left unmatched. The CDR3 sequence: CSANLAGEDTQYF. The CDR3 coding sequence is TGCAGTGCTAATCTAGCGGGTGAAGATACGCAGTATTTT.

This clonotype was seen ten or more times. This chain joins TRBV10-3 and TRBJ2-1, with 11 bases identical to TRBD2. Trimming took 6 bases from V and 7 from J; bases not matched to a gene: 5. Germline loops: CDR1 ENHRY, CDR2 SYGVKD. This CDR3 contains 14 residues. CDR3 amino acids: CAIRTPSGGNEQFF. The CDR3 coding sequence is TGTGCCATCAGAACCCCTAGCGGGGGGAATGAGCAGTTCTTC.

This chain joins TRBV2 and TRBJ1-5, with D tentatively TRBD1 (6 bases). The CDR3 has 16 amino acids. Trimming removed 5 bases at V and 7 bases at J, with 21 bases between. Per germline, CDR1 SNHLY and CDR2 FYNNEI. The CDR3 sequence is CASSPYLGAMGQPQHF. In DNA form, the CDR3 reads TGTGCCAGCAGTCCATATCTGGGGGCTATGGGCCAGCCCCAGCATTTT.